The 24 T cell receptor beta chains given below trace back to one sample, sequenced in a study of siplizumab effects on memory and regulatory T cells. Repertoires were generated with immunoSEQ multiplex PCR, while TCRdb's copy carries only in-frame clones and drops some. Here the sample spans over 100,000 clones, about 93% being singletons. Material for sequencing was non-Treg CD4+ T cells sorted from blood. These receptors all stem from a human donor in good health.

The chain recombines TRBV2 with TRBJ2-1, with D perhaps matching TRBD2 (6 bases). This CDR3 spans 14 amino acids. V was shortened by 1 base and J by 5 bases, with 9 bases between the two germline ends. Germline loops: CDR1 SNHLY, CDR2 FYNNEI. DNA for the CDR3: TGTGCCAGCAGTGAAGGGGACTGGCACAATGAGCAGTTCTTC. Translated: CASSEGDWHNEQFF.

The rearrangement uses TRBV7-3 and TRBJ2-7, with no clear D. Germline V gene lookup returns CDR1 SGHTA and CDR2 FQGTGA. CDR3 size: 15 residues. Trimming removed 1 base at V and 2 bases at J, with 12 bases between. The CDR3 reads CASSLRATTTYEQYF. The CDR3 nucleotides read TGTGCCAGCAGCTTAAGGGCGACAACCACCTACGAGCAGTACTTC.

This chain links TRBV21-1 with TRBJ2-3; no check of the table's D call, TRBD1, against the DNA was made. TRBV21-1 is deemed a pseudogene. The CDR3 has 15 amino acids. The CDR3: CASSKGRAVTDTQYF. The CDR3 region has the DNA TGTGCCAGCAGCAAAGGCAGGGCTGTCACAGATACGCAGTATTTT.

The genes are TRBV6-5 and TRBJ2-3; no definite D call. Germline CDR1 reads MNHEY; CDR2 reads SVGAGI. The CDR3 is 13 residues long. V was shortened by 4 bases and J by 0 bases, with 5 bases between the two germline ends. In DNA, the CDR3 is TGTGCCAGCAGTTTAGATAGCACAGATACGCAGTATTTT. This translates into CASSLDSTDTQYF.

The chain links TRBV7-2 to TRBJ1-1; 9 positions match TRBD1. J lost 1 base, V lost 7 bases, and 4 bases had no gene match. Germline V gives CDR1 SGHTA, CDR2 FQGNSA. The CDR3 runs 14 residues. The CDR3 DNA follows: TGTGCCAGCACGAGGGACAGGGCGAACACTGAAGCTTTCTTT. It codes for CASTRDRANTEAFF.

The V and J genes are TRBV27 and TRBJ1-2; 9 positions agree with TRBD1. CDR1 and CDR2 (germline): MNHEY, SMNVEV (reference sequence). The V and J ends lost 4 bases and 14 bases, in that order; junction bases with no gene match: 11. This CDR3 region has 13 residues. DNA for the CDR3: TGTGCCAGCAGTTCGGACAGGGGTCCCCTTTGGACCTTC. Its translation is CASSSDRGPLWTF.

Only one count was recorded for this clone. CDR3: CASSLVTGNTGELFF. In DNA, the CDR3 is TGCGCCAGCAGCTTGGTTACAGGGAACACCGGGGAGCTGTTTTTT. The chain links TRBV5-1 to TRBJ2-2; D is possibly TRBD1 (5 bases). Between the trimmed V and J ends, which lost 0 bases and 1 base, there was a span of 7 bases. The CDR3 spans 15 residues. Looked up from germline, CDR1 is SGHRS and CDR2 is YFSETQ.

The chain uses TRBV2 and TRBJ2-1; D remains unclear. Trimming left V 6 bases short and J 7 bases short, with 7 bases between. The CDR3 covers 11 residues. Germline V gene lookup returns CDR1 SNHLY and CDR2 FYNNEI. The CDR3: CASSGWNEQFF. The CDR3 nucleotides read TGTGCCAGCAGCGGGTGGAATGAGCAGTTCTTC.

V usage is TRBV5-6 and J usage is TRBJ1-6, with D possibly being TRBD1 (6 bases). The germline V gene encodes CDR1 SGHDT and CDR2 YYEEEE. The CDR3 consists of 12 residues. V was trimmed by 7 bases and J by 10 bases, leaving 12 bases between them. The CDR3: CASWGRLSPLHF. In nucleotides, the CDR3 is TGTGCCAGCTGGGGGCGGTTATCACCCCTCCACTTT.

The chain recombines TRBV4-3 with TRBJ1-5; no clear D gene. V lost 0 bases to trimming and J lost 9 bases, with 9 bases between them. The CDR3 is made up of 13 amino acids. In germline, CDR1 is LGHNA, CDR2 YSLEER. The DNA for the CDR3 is TGCGCCAGCAGCCAAGAGCTTGGTCGGCCCCAGCATTTT. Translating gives CASSQELGRPQHF.

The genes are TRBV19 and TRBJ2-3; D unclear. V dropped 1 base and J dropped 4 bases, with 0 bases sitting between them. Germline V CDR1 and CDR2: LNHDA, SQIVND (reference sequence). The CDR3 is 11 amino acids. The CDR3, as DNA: TGTGCCAGTAGTATAGCAGATACGCAGTATTTT. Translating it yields CASSIADTQYF.

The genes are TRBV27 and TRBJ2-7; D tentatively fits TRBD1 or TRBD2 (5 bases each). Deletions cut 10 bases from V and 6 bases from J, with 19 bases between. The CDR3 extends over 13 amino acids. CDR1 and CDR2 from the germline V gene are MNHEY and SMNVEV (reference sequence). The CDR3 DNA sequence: TGTGCCACCAGGGACCAGCCCCTCTCCGAGCAGTACTTC. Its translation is CATRDQPLSEQYF.

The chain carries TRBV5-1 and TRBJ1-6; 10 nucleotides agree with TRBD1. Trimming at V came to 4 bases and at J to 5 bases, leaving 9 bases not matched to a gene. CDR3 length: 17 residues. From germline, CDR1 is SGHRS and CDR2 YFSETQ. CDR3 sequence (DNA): TGCGCCAGCAGCCGGTCGGGGGGGACAGGGGATAATTCACCCCTCCACTTT. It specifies CASSRSGGTGDNSPLHF.

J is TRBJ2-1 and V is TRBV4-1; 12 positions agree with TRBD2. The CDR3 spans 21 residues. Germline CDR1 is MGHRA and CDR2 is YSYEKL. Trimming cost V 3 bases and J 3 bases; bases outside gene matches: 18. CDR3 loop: CASSHPLEVLAGGSYYNEQFF. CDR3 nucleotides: TGCGCCAGCAGCCACCCCCTAGAGGTACTAGCGGGGGGTTCTTACTACAATGAGCAGTTCTTC.

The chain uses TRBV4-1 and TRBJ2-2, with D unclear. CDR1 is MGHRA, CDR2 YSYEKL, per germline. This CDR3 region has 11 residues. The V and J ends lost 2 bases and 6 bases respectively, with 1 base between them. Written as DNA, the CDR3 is TGCGCCAGCAGCCAACCCGGGGAGCTGTTTTTT. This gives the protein CASSQPGELFF.

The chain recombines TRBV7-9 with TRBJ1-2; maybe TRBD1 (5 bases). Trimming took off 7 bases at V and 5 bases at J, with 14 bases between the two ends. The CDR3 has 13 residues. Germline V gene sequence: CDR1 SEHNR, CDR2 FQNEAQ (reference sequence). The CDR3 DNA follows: TGTGCCAGCACCCCCGGGACGGAGTATGGCTACACCTTC. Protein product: CASTPGTEYGYTF. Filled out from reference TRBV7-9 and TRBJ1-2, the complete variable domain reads DTGVSQNPRHKITKRGQNVTFRCDPISEHNRLYWYRQTLGQGPEFLTYFQNEAQLEKSRLLSDRFSAERPKGSFSTLEIQRTEQGDSAMYLCASTPGTEYGYTFGSGTRLTVV.

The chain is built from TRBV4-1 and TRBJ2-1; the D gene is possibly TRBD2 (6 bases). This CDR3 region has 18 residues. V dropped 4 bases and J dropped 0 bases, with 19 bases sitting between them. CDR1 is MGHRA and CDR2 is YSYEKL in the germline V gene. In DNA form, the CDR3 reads TGCGCCAGCAGCCGGGGGGTGGCGGGTGTTAGCTCCTACAATGAGCAGTTCTTC. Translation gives CASSRGVAGVSSYNEQFF.

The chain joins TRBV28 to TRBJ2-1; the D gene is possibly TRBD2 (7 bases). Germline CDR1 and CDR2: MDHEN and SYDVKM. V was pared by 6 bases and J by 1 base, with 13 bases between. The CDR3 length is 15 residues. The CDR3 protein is CASSEAGASYNEQFF. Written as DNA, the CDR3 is TGTGCCAGCAGCGAGGCGGGGGCTTCCTACAATGAGCAGTTCTTC.

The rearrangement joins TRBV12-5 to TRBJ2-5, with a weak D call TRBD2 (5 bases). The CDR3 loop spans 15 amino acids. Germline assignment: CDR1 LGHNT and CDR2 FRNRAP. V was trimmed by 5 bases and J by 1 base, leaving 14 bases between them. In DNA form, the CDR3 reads TGTGCTAGTGGTAAGCCCCTAGCAGCCCAAGAGACCCAGTACTTC. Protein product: CASGKPLAAQETQYF.

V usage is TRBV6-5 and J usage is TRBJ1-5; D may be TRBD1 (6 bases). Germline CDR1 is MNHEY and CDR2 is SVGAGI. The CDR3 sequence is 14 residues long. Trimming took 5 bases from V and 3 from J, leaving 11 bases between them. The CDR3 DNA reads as TGTGCCAGCAGTCCGACAGGCCCCAATCAGCCCCAGCATTTT. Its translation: CASSPTGPNQPQHF.

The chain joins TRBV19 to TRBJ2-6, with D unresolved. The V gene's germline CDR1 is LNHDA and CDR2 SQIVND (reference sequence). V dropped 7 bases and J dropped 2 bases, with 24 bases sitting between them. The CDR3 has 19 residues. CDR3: CASKAQPGHELTGANVLTF. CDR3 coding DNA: TGTGCCAGTAAGGCCCAACCGGGCCACGAACTTACTGGGGCCAACGTCCTGACTTTC.

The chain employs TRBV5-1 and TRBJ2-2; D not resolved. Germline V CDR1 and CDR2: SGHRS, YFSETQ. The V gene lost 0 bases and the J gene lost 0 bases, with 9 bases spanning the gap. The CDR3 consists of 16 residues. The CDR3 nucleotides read TGCGCCAGCAGCTTGGCAGGCTTCGCGAACACCGGGGAGCTGTTTTTT. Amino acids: CASSLAGFANTGELFF.

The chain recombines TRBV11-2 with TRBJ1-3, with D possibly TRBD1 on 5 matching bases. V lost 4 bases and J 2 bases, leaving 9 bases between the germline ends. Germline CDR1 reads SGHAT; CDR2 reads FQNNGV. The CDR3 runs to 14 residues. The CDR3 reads CASSYRDPGNTIYF. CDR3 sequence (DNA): TGTGCCAGCAGCTACCGGGACCCTGGAAACACCATATATTTT.

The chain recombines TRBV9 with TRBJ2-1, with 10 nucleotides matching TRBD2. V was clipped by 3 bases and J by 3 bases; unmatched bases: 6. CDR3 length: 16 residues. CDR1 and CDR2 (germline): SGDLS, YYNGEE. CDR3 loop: CASSAGTSGNYNEQFF. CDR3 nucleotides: TGTGCCAGCAGCGCAGGTACTAGCGGGAACTACAATGAGCAGTTCTTC.